The 32 T cell receptor beta chains below come from one sample, sequenced in a study of cytomegalovirus exposure and HLA in healthy donors. This PCR relied on a set of 60 Vbeta primers and 13 Jbeta primers. Produced via immunoSEQ multiplex PCR; TCRdb's table is partial and in-frame only. Its clone listing holds about 51,000 clones. Sequencing input: PBMCs. These receptors came from a female donor in good health and CMV-seronegative.

V gene TRBV11-3 combines with J gene TRBJ2-2, with D uncertain. The germline CDR1 and CDR2 sequences are SGHNT and YENEEA. CDR3 length equals 14 residues. V lost 4 bases to trimming and J lost 4 bases, with 10 bases between them. The CDR3 reads CASSSARTTGELFF. For the CDR3, the DNA is TGTGCCAGCAGCTCCGCGCGAACCACCGGGGAGCTGTTTTTT. The full variable domain, rest sourced from reference TRBV11-3 and TRBJ2-2, is EAGVVQSPRYKIIEKKQPVAFWCNPISGHNTLYWYLQNLGQGPELLIRYENEEAVDDSQLPKDRFSAERLKGVDSTLKIQPAELGDSAVYLCASSSARTTGELFFGEGSRLTVL.

The chain carries TRBV30 and TRBJ1-2; D gene uncertain. The CDR3 loop spans 14 amino acids. The V end was cut by 4 bases, the J end by 2 bases, with 14 bases between. Germline V gene sequence: CDR1 GTSNPN, CDR2 SVGIG (reference sequence). The CDR3 DNA reads as TGTGCCTGGAAATTTAAGCTGCCCAACTATGGCTACACCTTC. Translation gives CAWKFKLPNYGYTF.

The gene calls are TRBV5-6 and TRBJ2-6, with unresolved D. Trimming removed 6 bases from V and 0 bases from J, with 10 bases in between. CDR1 and CDR2 from the germline V gene are SGHDT and YYEEEE. This CDR3 comprises 15 residues. The CDR3 nucleotides read TGTGCCAGCACCCAGGTCGGCTCTGGGGCCAACGTCCTGACTTTC. It translates to CASTQVGSGANVLTF.

This chain uses TRBV4-1 with TRBJ1-2; D perhaps matches TRBD1 (6 bases). Germline CDR1 MGHRA, CDR2 YSYEKL. This CDR3 contains 16 residues. V gave up 1 base and J gave up 7 bases, with 19 bases separating them. The chain's CDR3 is CASSQVPGQLIGGYTF. In nucleotides, the CDR3 is TGCGCCAGCAGCCAAGTACCGGGACAATTAATCGGTGGCTACACCTTC.

This sequence joins TRBV9 and TRBJ2-7; 8 positions match TRBD1. This CDR3 spans 12 amino acids. CDR1 is SGDLS, CDR2 YYNGEE, per germline. Trimming cost V 3 bases and J 6 bases; bases outside gene matches: 2. As DNA, the CDR3 is TGTGCCAGCAGCGGCACAGGGGGCGAGCAGTACTTC. This codes for CASSGTGGEQYF.

The chain has TRBV18 and TRBJ1-2; 7 positions agree with TRBD1. The CDR3 runs to 14 residues. Germline CDR1 and CDR2: KGHSH and LQKENI. Trimming took 6 bases from V and 4 from J; bases not matched to a gene: 8. The CDR3 sequence is CASSKGAQSYGYTF. CDR3 DNA sequence: TGTGCCAGCTCCAAGGGGGCGCAGAGCTATGGCTACACCTTC. The variable domain in full, completed from reference TRBV18 and TRBJ1-2, reads NAGVMQNPRHLVRRRGQEARLRCSPMKGHSHVYWYRQLPEEGLKFMVYLQKENIIDESGMPKERFSAEFPKEGPSILRIQQVVRGDSAAYFCASSKGAQSYGYTFGSGTRLTVV.

The chain couples TRBV19 to TRBJ1-2; D is unclear. Trimming removed 3 bases from V and 8 bases from J, with 13 bases in between. CDR3 size: 13 residues. The germline gives CDR1 LNHDA, CDR2 SQIVND (reference sequence). As DNA, the CDR3 is TGTGCCAGTAGTATTGGTCCAACGGGGGGCTACACCTTC. It yields the protein CASSIGPTGGYTF. Combining the CDR3 with reference TRBV19 and TRBJ1-2 gives the whole variable domain DGGITQSPKYLFRKEGQNVTLSCEQNLNHDAMYWYRQDPGQGLRLIYYSQIVNDFQKGDIAEGYSVSREKKESFPLTVTSAQKNPTAFYLCASSIGPTGGYTFGSGTRLTVV.

The J gene is TRBJ2-7, the V gene TRBV6-4; D is perhaps TRBD2 (6 bases). Trimming left V 4 bases short and J 6 bases short, with 10 bases between. The CDR3 has 12 amino acids. Germline values: CDR1 MRHNA, CDR2 SNTAGT. The CDR3 loop reads CASSGGSGEQYF. DNA of the CDR3: TGTGCCAGCAGTGGCGGTAGCGGCGAGCAGTACTTC.

J is TRBJ2-3 and V is TRBV25-1; TRBD2 is a possible D gene (6 bases). The CDR3 totals 14 residues. Germline V CDR1 and CDR2: MGHDK, SYGVNS. Trimming stripped 6 bases from V and 0 bases from J, with 10 bases between. The CDR3 here is CASRTGTSTDTQYF. The CDR3 DNA follows: TGTGCCAGCAGGACTGGGACTAGCACAGATACGCAGTATTTT.

The chain uses TRBV6-1 and TRBJ2-3, with TRBD2 matching 9 bases. The CDR3 is made up of 14 amino acids. V lost 6 bases, J lost 1 base, and 2 bases stayed unmatched. Germline CDR1 and CDR2: MNHNS and SASEGT. CDR3 region: CASRASGGTDTQYF. In DNA, the CDR3 is TGTGCCAGCAGGGCTAGCGGGGGCACAGATACGCAGTATTTT.

The chain joins TRBV7-9 to TRBJ2-4; weak D call: TRBD2 (6 bases). Trimming removed 0 bases from V and 8 bases from J, with 11 bases in between. The germline CDR1 and CDR2 sequences are SEHNR and FQNEAQ (reference sequence). The CDR3 loop spans 14 amino acids. CDR3 in DNA: TGTGCCAGCAGCTTAGCGGCTAGCGAGGACATTCAGTACTTC. This gives the protein CASSLAASEDIQYF.

CDR3 residues: CASSTQTGRTEAFF. The CDR3 nucleotides read TGCGCCAGCAGCACCCAGACAGGCCGGACTGAAGCTTTCTTT. The V call is TRBV5-1, the J call TRBJ1-1; possible D gene TRBD1, 6 bases. The CDR3 is made up of 14 amino acids. V was cut by 4 bases and J by 5 bases, with 15 bases left in between. Germline loops: CDR1 SGHRS, CDR2 YFSETQ.

The chain has TRBV5-1 and TRBJ2-7, with D uncertain. The V and J ends lost 0 bases and 3 bases respectively, with 7 bases between them. CDR1 and CDR2 (germline): SGHRS, YFSETQ. The CDR3 contains 13 residues. The CDR3: CASSLEPFYEQYF. DNA of the CDR3: TGCGCCAGCAGCTTGGAGCCTTTCTACGAGCAGTACTTC.

This chain uses TRBV5-1 with TRBJ2-7; 12 bases align to TRBD1. There are 14 residues in the CDR3. Germline values: CDR1 SGHRS, CDR2 YFSETQ. V lost 4 bases to trimming and J lost 5 bases; unmatched junction nucleotides: 4. CDR3 nucleotides: TGCGCCAGCAGCCCGGGGACAGGGGGCAACGAGCAGTACTTC. Protein sequence: CASSPGTGGNEQYF.

The rearrangement joins TRBV6-4 to TRBJ2-3, with D tentatively TRBD2 (5 bases). V dropped 2 bases and J dropped 6 bases, with 9 bases sitting between them. The CDR3 is 13 amino acids. The germline CDR1 and CDR2 sequences are MRHNA and SNTAGT. Here the CDR3 reads CASSDTSGDTQYF. The CDR3 nucleotides read TGTGCCAGCAGTGACACGTCGGGGGATACGCAGTATTTT.

The chain employs TRBV9 and TRBJ2-5; 12 bases match TRBD2. Trimming at V came to 2 bases and at J to 5 bases, leaving 7 bases not matched to a gene. The germline V gene encodes CDR1 SGDLS and CDR2 YYNGEE. The CDR3 is 16 amino acids. Written as DNA, the CDR3 is TGTGCCAGCAGCGTCCTAGCGGGAGGGCCCTCGGAGACCCAGTACTTC. This translates into CASSVLAGGPSETQYF.

V gene TRBV10-3 combines with J gene TRBJ1-5, with a weak D call TRBD1 (6 bases). V was pared by 7 bases and J by 6 bases, with 13 bases between. The CDR3 runs 13 residues. Per germline, CDR1 ENHRY and CDR2 SYGVKD. The CDR3 is CAITPEQGQPQHF. The DNA of the CDR3 is TGTGCCATCACCCCGGAACAGGGTCAGCCCCAGCATTTT.

This chain uses TRBV6-5 with TRBJ1-1, with TRBD1 as a possible D gene (5 bases). CDR3 length: 15 amino acids. Trimming removed 8 bases from V and 7 bases from J, with 23 bases in between. CDR1 and CDR2 (germline): MNHEY, SVGAGI. This chain's CDR3 is CASGRAVGRSSEAFF. The CDR3 bases are TGTGCCAGCGGGCGCGCGGTGGGGCGATCTAGTGAAGCTTTCTTT.

The rearrangement joins TRBV18 to TRBJ1-3; D gene uncertain. There are 15 residues in the CDR3. The germline V gene has CDR1 KGHSH and CDR2 LQKENI. V was shortened by 1 base and J by 0 bases, with 7 bases between the two germline ends. The CDR3: CASSPRESSGNTIYF. CDR3 coding DNA: TGTGCCAGCTCACCACGCGAGAGCTCTGGAAACACCATATATTTT.

V gene TRBV4-1 combines with J gene TRBJ1-4; 10 bases are a match to TRBD1. The V gene end was trimmed by 0 bases and the J gene end by 11 bases; junction bases not matched to a gene: 6. This CDR3 comprises 15 residues. The germline gives CDR1 MGHRA, CDR2 YSYEKL. The CDR3 coding sequence is TGCGCCAGCAGCCAAGAAGGGACAGGGGTCGGCAAACTGTTTTTT. This sequence encodes CASSQEGTGVGKLFF.

J is TRBJ2-5 and V is TRBV7-3, with D maybe TRBD2 (6 bases). V lost 1 base, J lost 7 bases, and 10 bases lay in between. Germline V gene lookup returns CDR1 SGHTA and CDR2 FQGTGA. CDR3 size: 13 residues. CDR3 residues: CASSLRGVGTQYF. The CDR3 nucleotides are TGTGCCAGCAGCTTAAGGGGGGTCGGGACCCAGTACTTC.

V and J are TRBV6-5 and TRBJ2-7; D might be TRBD2 (5 bases). V lost 8 bases, J lost 5 bases, and 19 bases lay in between. The CDR3 has 14 residues. The germline gives CDR1 MNHEY, CDR2 SVGAGI. For the CDR3, the DNA is TGTGCCAGCTCAGACGGAAGAGTGGGAGACGAGCAGTACTTC. It is translated as CASSDGRVGDEQYF.

The chain employs TRBV7-9 and TRBJ1-2, with 8 bases aligning to TRBD1. Germline V lookup: CDR1 SEHNR, CDR2 FQNEAQ (reference sequence). The CDR3 runs 15 residues. V gave up 4 bases and J gave up 4 bases; unmatched junction bases: 8. This CDR3 is CASSSPGTGLYGYTF. The CDR3 DNA reads TGTGCCAGCAGCTCTCCCGGGACAGGCCTCTATGGCTACACCTTC.

The V gene is TRBV10-1, the J gene TRBJ2-3; D remains ambiguous. The CDR3 loop spans 14 amino acids. Germline V CDR1 and CDR2: WNHNN, SYGVQD (reference sequence). Trimming shortened V by 4 bases and J by 2 bases, and 10 bases separated the two germline ends. In DNA, the CDR3 is TGCGCCAGCAGTGTTACGGTCGACACAGATACGCAGTATTTT. It translates to CASSVTVDTDTQYF.

This chain uses TRBV29-1 with TRBJ2-7; 8 nucleotides match TRBD1. With V trimmed by 1 base and J by 4 bases, 6 bases remained unmatched. Germline lookup yields CDR1 SQVTM and CDR2 ANQGSEA. The CDR3 totals 14 residues. The CDR3 sequence: CSVEGGQGMYEQYF. The CDR3 DNA follows: TGCAGCGTTGAAGGCGGACAGGGTATGTACGAGCAGTACTTC.

The chain joins TRBV2 to TRBJ1-1; D gene ambiguous. In germline, CDR1 is SNHLY, CDR2 FYNNEI. V was clipped by 5 bases and J by 4 bases, with 8 bases between them. The CDR3 consists of 12 residues. The CDR3 here is CASSKTPTEAFF. DNA for the CDR3: TGTGCCAGCAGTAAGACACCCACTGAAGCTTTCTTT.

The chain is built from TRBV7-8 and TRBJ2-5; 12 nucleotides match TRBD2. J gave up 4 bases and V 5 bases, and 8 bases lay outside the gene matches. The germline gives CDR1 SGHVS, CDR2 FQNEAQ. There are 16 residues in the CDR3. CDR3 residues: CASSPRLAGEVETQYF. CDR3 coding DNA: TGTGCCAGCAGCCCCCGACTAGCGGGGGAAGTAGAGACCCAGTACTTC.

The chain has TRBV6-5 and TRBJ2-5, with 10 bases lining up with TRBD2. V was clipped by 6 bases and J by 7 bases; unmatched bases: 8. The germline gives CDR1 MNHEY, CDR2 SVGAGI. There are 14 residues in the CDR3. The CDR3 loop is CASSLSGRVGTQYF. The DNA for the CDR3 is TGTGCCAGCAGCCTCAGCGGGAGGGTGGGGACCCAGTACTTC.

This sequence joins TRBV5-1 and TRBJ1-3; a possible D gene is TRBD1 (5 bases). V was cut by 0 bases and J by 0 bases, with 10 bases left in between. The V gene's germline CDR1 is SGHRS and CDR2 YFSETQ. This CDR3 spans 16 amino acids. The CDR3 nucleotides are TGCGCCAGCAGCTTGGCCCTGACAGCCTCTGGAAACACCATATATTTT. Translating gives CASSLALTASGNTIYF.

The chain employs TRBV11-3 and TRBJ1-2; 8 nucleotides agree with TRBD1. The CDR3 is made up of 16 amino acids. Germline CDR1 SGHNT, CDR2 YENEEA. With V trimmed by 4 bases and J by 2 bases, 9 bases remained unmatched. CDR3 DNA sequence: TGTGCCAGCAGCTCGGGATACAGGGGGTACAACTATGGCTACACCTTC. Translation gives CASSSGYRGYNYGYTF.

This chain connects TRBV4-3 to TRBJ2-3, with 9 positions matching TRBD2. Trimming at V came to 1 base and at J to 2 bases, leaving 10 bases not matched to a gene. Germline values: CDR1 LGHNA, CDR2 YSLEER. CDR3 size: 18 residues. The CDR3 here is CASSQGVIAGGPTDTQYF. The CDR3 bases are TGCGCCAGCAGCCAAGGAGTTATCGCGGGGGGGCCCACAGATACGCAGTATTTT.

The chain is built from TRBV19 and TRBJ2-2, with 10 nucleotides matching TRBD1. Looked up from germline, CDR1 is LNHDA and CDR2 is SQIVND (reference sequence). The V and J ends lost 7 bases and 4 bases, in that order; junction bases with no gene match: 12. The CDR3 covers 17 residues. The CDR3 here is CASIKGQGTLGTGELFF. CDR3 in DNA: TGTGCCAGTATTAAGGGACAGGGGACTTTGGGCACCGGGGAGCTGTTTTTT.